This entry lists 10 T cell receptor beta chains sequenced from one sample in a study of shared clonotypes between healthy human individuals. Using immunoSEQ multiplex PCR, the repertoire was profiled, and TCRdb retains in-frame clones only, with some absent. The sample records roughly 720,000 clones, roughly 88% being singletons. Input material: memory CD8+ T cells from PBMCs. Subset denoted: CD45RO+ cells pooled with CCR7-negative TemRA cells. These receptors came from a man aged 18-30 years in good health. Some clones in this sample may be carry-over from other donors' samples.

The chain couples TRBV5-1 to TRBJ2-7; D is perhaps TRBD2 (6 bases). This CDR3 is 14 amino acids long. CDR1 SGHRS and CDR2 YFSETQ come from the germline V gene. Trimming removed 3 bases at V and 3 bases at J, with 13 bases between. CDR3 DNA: TGCGCCAGCAGCTCCTGGTTGGGGGGCTACGAGCAGTACTTC. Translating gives CASSSWLGGYEQYF.

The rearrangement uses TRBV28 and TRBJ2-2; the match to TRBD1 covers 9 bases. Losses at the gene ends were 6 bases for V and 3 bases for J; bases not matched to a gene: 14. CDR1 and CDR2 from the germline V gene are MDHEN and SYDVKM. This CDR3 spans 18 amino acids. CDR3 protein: CASSYLGTGKRYTGELFF. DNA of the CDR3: TGTGCCAGCAGCTACCTTGGGACAGGGAAAAGGTACACCGGGGAGCTGTTTTTT.

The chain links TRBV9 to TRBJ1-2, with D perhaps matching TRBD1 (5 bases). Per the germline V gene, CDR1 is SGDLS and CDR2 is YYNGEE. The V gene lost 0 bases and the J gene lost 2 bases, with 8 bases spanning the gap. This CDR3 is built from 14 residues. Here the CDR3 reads CASSVGQINYGYTF. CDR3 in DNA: TGTGCCAGCAGCGTAGGACAGATCAACTATGGCTACACCTTC.

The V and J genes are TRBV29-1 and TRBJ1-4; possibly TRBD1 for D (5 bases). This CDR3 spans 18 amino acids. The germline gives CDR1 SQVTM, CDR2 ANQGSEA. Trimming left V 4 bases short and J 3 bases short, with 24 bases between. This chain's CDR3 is CSVVGSFEGKGPNEKLFF. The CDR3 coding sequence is TGCAGCGTTGTAGGGTCGTTTGAAGGGAAGGGGCCTAATGAAAAACTGTTTTTT.

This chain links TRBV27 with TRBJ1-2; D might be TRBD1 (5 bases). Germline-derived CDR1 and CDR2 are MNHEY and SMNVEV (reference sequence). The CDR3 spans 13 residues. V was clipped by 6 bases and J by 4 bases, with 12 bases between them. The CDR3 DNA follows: TGTGCCAGCAGCCACGGGGGGATCTATGGCTACACCTTC. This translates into CASSHGGIYGYTF.

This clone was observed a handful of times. The CDR3 region has the DNA TGTGCCAGCAGCTTAGAGGCGTCCTGGCGGGAGACCCAGTACTTC. Translated: CASSLEASWRETQYF. The rearrangement links TRBV11-2 to TRBJ2-5; D ambiguous. The germline V and J ends were trimmed by 0 bases and 5 bases, with 13 bases remaining between them. Germline CDR1 SGHAT, CDR2 FQNNGV. The CDR3 runs 15 residues.

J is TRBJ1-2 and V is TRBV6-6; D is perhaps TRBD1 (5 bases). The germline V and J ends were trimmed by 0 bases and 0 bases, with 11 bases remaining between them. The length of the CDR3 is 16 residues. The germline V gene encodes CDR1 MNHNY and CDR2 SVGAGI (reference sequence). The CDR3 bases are TGTGCCAGCAGTTACTCCCCAGGGAGAGCTAACTATGGCTACACCTTC. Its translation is CASSYSPGRANYGYTF.

The CDR3 sequence: CASSSPGTSGNEQFF. CDR3 sequence (DNA): TGTGCCAGCAGCTCCCCCGGGACTAGTGGGAATGAGCAGTTCTTC. The chain combines TRBV7-2 with TRBJ2-1; 8 bases align to TRBD2. Germline loops: CDR1 SGHTA, CDR2 FQGNSA. The CDR3 has 15 residues. The V and J ends lost 4 bases and 7 bases, in that order; junction bases with no gene match: 9.

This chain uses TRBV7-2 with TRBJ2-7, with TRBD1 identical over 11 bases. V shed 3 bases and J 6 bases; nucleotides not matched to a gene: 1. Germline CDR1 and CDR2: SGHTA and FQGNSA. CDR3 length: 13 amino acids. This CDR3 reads CASSLDRGREQYF. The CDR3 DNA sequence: TGTGCCAGCAGCTTGGACAGGGGGCGCGAGCAGTACTTC.

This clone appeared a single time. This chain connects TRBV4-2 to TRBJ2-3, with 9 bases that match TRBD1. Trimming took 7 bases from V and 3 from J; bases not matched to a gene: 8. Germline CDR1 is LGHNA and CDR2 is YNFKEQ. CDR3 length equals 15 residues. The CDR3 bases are TGTGCCAGCACCACCGGGACAGGGAGTACAGATACGCAGTATTTT. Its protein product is CASTTGTGSTDTQYF.